This entry features one T cell receptor beta chain sequence. Assay: immunoSEQ multiplex PCR; the TCRdb copy retains only in-frame clones and omits some. Of about 70,000 clones listed, approximately 94% are singletons. This entry belongs to a study of T cell changes during pregnancy in multiple sclerosis. The CDR3 is made up of 16 amino acids. The germline CDR1 and CDR2 sequences are MRHNA and SNTAGT. J was trimmed by 3 bases and V by 0 bases; bases with no gene match: 4. The material was peripheral blood, obtained in the third trimester of pregnancy. This receptor was obtained from a female donor with multiple sclerosis, enrolled in a pregnancy study. The rearrangement uses TRBV6-4 and TRBJ2-3, with 9 bases matching TRBD2. The CDR3 here is CASSDSGSGGTDTQYF. Written as DNA, the CDR3 is TGTGCCAGCAGTGACTCTGGGAGCGGGGGGACAGATACGCAGTATTTT.